A single sample gave rise to the 4 T cell receptor beta chains below, sequenced in a study of blood T cell repertoires in COVID-19 (dated by TCRdb to between 2020 and 2021). Library preparation was by the immunoSEQ multiplex PCR assay. Imported from immuneACCESS, the table was reduced by TCRdb to in-frame sequences with V and J called. These copies leave out some clones; in studies compared against another copy, an unresolved V gene accounts for under half, and the cause of the remainder is not known. Counted in this sample were more than 300,000 clones; around 87% of them appeared once. The ten largest clones represent roughly 10% of the sample. Sequenced: peripheral blood. Every receptor here comes from a woman in her twenties or thirties with COVID-19, enrolled during active disease.

This clone showed up just a few times. The J gene is TRBJ2-7, the V gene TRBV28; D is possibly TRBD2 (5 bases). The germline V gene has CDR1 MDHEN and CDR2 SYDVKM. The CDR3 sequence is 14 residues long. Trimming cost V 7 bases and J 1 base, with 14 bases left between them. The CDR3 is CASTPGGSSYEQYF. In DNA form, the CDR3 reads TGTGCCAGCACCCCCGGCGGGTCGTCCTACGAGCAGTACTTC. Combining the CDR3 with reference TRBV28 and TRBJ2-7 gives the whole variable domain DVKVTQSSRYLVKRTGEKVFLECVQDMDHENMFWYRQDPGLGLRLIYFSYDVKMKEKGDIPEGYSVSREKKERFSLILESASTNQTSMYLCASTPGGSSYEQYFGPGTRLTVT.

The chain couples TRBV30 to TRBJ1-6; no reliable D call. V gave up 4 bases and J gave up 4 bases, with 11 bases separating them. This CDR3 has 14 amino acids. CDR1 is GTSNPN and CDR2 is SVGIG in the germline V gene (reference sequence). This CDR3 reads CAWKLTEYNSPLHF. The CDR3 bases are TGTGCCTGGAAATTAACAGAATATAATTCACCCCTCCACTTT.

This clone was recorded once. The rearrangement links TRBV18 to TRBJ1-1; 7 bases match TRBD1. The CDR3 consists of 16 residues. Per the germline V gene, CDR1 is KGHSH and CDR2 is LQKENI. J gave up 4 bases and V 8 bases, and 16 bases lay outside the gene matches. The CDR3 DNA follows: TGTGCCAGCACCGGACAGGCCCTGACCCTGGGCACTGAAGCTTTCTTT. Translation: CASTGQALTLGTEAFF. Combining the CDR3 with reference TRBV18 and TRBJ1-1 gives the whole variable domain NAGVMQNPRHLVRRRGQEARLRCSPMKGHSHVYWYRQLPEEGLKFMVYLQKENIIDESGMPKERFSAEFPKEGPSILRIQQVVRGDSAAYFCASTGQALTLGTEAFFGQGTRLTVV.

This chain uses TRBV28 with TRBJ2-5; TRBD1 matches at 10 bases. The CDR3 runs to 15 residues. In germline, CDR1 is MDHEN, CDR2 SYDVKM. Trimming cost V 6 bases and J 3 bases; bases outside gene matches: 7. CDR3 DNA sequence: TGTGCCAGCAGCCTGGGGGGACAGGGGAAAGAGACCCAGTACTTC. Its protein product is CASSLGGQGKETQYF.